This is a list of T cell receptor beta chains from one sample in a study of blood T cells in healthy people across ages. TCRdb called the 5' RACE reads again in MiXCR, with one record for every CDR3 protein. The sample carries around 710,000 distinct CDR3 sequences, about 42% recorded once. Sequencing was done on a sample of blood. These receptors came from a woman aged 55-69 years in good health. The CDR3 runs from the conserved cysteine through the conserved F or W. A D gene is named only where the DNA matches it firmly. Clone size is stated in some rows and not others, as once, few, many or a class when expanded.

>-|TRBV12-3/TRBV12-4|TRBJ2-5|-
CASSLGVAKGRETQYF
TGTGCCAGCAGTTTAGGGGTGGCCAAGGGGCGAGAGACCCAGTACTTC
>-|TRBV3-1|TRBJ2-1|TRBD1
CASSFPGQGINEQFF
TGTGCCAGCAGTTTCCCGGGACAGGGGATTAATGAGCAGTTCTTC
>few|TRBV2|TRBJ2-6|-
CASSSGWDSGANVLTF
TGTGCCAGCAGCTCCGGGTGGGACTCTGGGGCCAACGTCCTGACTTTC
>few|TRBV27|TRBJ2-7|TRBD1
CASRQGQYNEQYF
TGTGCCAGCAGACAGGGACAGTACAATGAGCAGTACTTC
>-|TRBV5-1|TRBJ2-5|-
CASSLGDGKETQYF
TGCGCCAGCAGCTTAGGGGACGGCAAAGAGACCCAGTACTTC
>many|TRBV4-2|TRBJ2-3|-
CASSQPTGKSTDTQYF
TGTGCCAGCAGCCAACCGACTGGGAAGAGCACAGATACGCAGTATTTT
>-|TRBV7-3|TRBJ2-3|TRBD2
CASSASGSTDTQYF
TGTGCCAGCAGCGCTAGCGGTAGCACAGATACGCAGTATTTT
>-|TRBV7-3|TRBJ2-1|-
CASGSCGVGNEQFF
TGTGCCAGCGGGTCCTGTGGGGTCGGCAATGAGCAGTTCTTC
>-|TRBV3-1|TRBJ2-2|-
CASSQGFGNTGELFF
TGTGCCAGCAGCCAGGGGTTTGGGAACACCGGGGAGCTGTTTTTT
>-|TRBV20-1|TRBJ2-2|TRBD2
CSARDASGVGTGELFF
TGCAGTGCTAGAGATGCTAGCGGTGTGGGCACCGGGGAGCTGTTTTTT
>-|TRBV7-9|TRBJ1-1|TRBD1
CANSPLGQGENTEAFF
TGTGCCAACAGCCCCCTGGGACAGGGCGAGAACACTGAAGCTTTCTTT
>many|TRBV11-2|TRBJ2-5|-
CASSLSLPPGETQYF
TGTGCCAGCAGCTTATCCCTCCCGCCTGGGGAGACCCAGTACTTC
>-|TRBV6-6|TRBJ2-1|TRBD2
CASRGGSNEQFF
TGTGCCAGCCGGGGCGGGAGCAATGAGCAGTTCTTC
>few|TRBV28|TRBJ2-1|-
CASSLGAVGREFF
TGTGCCAGCAGTTTGGGGGCTGTGGGAAGGGAGTTCTTC
>many|TRBV5-1|TRBJ2-1|-
CASSPRPRAGNEQFF
TGCGCCAGCAGCCCAAGGCCCAGGGCAGGCAATGAGCAGTTCTTC
>-|TRBV7-2|TRBJ1-2|-
CASSTGFMGYTF
TGTGCCAGCAGCACAGGGTTTATGGGCTACACCTTC
>few|TRBV28|TRBJ2-7|TRBD1
CASSFYSGTGPLEQYF
TGTGCCAGCAGTTTTTATTCCGGGACAGGGCCCCTCGAGCAGTACTTC
>many|TRBV12-3/TRBV12-4|TRBJ2-7|TRBD1
CASSTGQGPYEQYF
TGTGCCAGCAGCACAGGACAGGGCCCCTACGAGCAGTACTTC
>-|TRBV7-3|TRBJ2-3|TRBD2
CASSSGGRVSTDTQYF
TGTGCCAGCAGTTCGGGGGGGCGGGTGAGCACAGATACGCAGTATTTT
>few|TRBV29-1|TRBJ2-6|-
CSVWMGPSSGANVLTF
TGCAGCGTCTGGATGGGTCCCTCCTCTGGGGCCAACGTCCTGACTTTC
>few|TRBV20-1|TRBJ1-1|-
CSAKTLNTEAFF
TGCAGTGCGAAGACCTTGAACACTGAAGCTTTCTTT
>-|TRBV20-1|TRBJ1-1|TRBD1
CSAKPGQGATEAFF
TGCAGTGCCAAACCGGGACAGGGGGCCACTGAAGCTTTCTTT
>-|TRBV7-8|TRBJ2-3|-
CASSLAPSGSTDTQYF
TGTGCCAGCAGCTTAGCGCCCAGCGGAAGCACAGATACGCAGTATTTT
>-|TRBV20-1|TRBJ1-2|-
CSARGGTAYGYTF
TGCAGTGCTAGGGGGGGGACGGCCTATGGCTACACCTTC
>once|TRBV18|TRBJ1-5|-
CASSSLGGQASNQPQHF
TGTGCCAGCTCATCACTGGGGGGGCAGGCTAGCAATCAGCCCCAGCATTTT
>many|TRBV20-1|TRBJ2-3|TRBD2
CSEAGTSGSTDTQYF
TGCAGTGAGGCGGGGACTAGCGGAAGCACAGATACGCAGTATTTT
>-|TRBV18|TRBJ2-7|-
CASSPLSYNEQYF
TGTGCCAGCTCACCACTCAGTTACAATGAGCAGTACTTC
>few|TRBV3-1|TRBJ2-1|TRBD1
CASSQWTRDRKIYNEQFF
TGTGCCAGCAGCCAGTGGACCCGGGACAGGAAGATTTACAATGAGCAGTTCTTC